Sequencing of this T cell receptor (beta chain) was carried out in a study of post-analysis software for immune sequencing data. Study background: In terms of disease course, relapsing-remitting, secondary progressive and progressive-relapsing multiple sclerosis were included. Study outcomes and limitations: Among 5 or 6 TRBV segments more frequent in patients than controls were TRBV5-6, TRBV5-1 and TRBV20-1. Strong same-batch co-clustering of samples appeared with F measure clustering.

Each TCR beta cDNA library carried unique molecular identifiers. TCRdb independently ran MiXCR on the PCR reads; one entry per CDR3 protein. The sample has a few hundred thousand distinct CDR3 sequences, 36% seen once. Germline V gene lookup returns CDR1 DFQATT and CDR2 SNEGSKA (reference sequence). V gave up 6 bases and J gave up 4 bases, with 13 bases separating them. The CDR3 consists of 12 residues. With regard to this clonotype: Its antigen is still unknown.

The chain joins TRBV20-1 to TRBJ2-7; possibly TRBD2 for D (5 bases). The TCR comes from a girl aged 5-17 years with multiple sclerosis. Sequences were obtained from blood. CDR3 region: CSAPGWRYEQYF. The DNA of the CDR3 is TGCAGTGCCCCCGGTTGGAGGTACGAGCAGTACTTC.